This record covers a single T cell receptor (beta chain). Its antigen remains unknown. V was cut by 6 bases and J by 4 bases, with 16 bases left in between. The CDR3 extends over 15 amino acids. The germline CDR1 and CDR2 sequences are KGHSH and LQKENI. The record originates from a study of T cell responses to AZD1222 COVID-19 vaccine. Study-wide context: Recipients boosted at about 4 weeks or about 12 weeks are pooled. Points from the study as a whole: Sampled repertoires all dated from after the peak T cell response. Females made up more of the donors, who were largely white British, and clonal diversity may have come out too low. Nearly half of unique spike-specific TCRs reportedly avoided B.1.351 and B.1.1.7 mutated regions.

This table comes from immunoSEQ multiplex PCR, and its TCRdb copy is limited to in-frame clones, with some not included. This sample carries about 110,000 clones, 85% to 90% of them seen once, and the ten largest clones take 7% to 9%. This receptor was identified in an adult in good health. The sample here was peripheral blood, taken on day 0 of AZD1222 vaccination. The chain links TRBV18 to TRBJ1-5, with a possible D match to TRBD1 (5 bases). The CDR3 nucleotides are TGTGCCAGCTCGAGTTCTGGCGGGGCTAATCAGCCCCAGCATTTT. Translating it yields CASSSSGGANQPQHF.